One and the same sample provided the 30 T cell receptor beta chains below, sequenced in a study of lymphopenia after photon versus proton radiotherapy. Measured with immunoSEQ multiplex PCR; TCRdb has only the in-frame clones, and not every one. This sample has approximately 21,000 clones, with roughly 85% found just once. Material: peripheral blood, obtained from a patient treated with photon-based radiotherapy. These receptor sequences come from a man aged 55 to 69 with pancreatic cancer.

The table lists this clone with a count of one. This sequence joins TRBV10-1 and TRBJ1-5; D uncertain. This CDR3 has 15 amino acids. The V gene lost 4 bases and the J gene lost 3 bases, with 13 bases spanning the gap. Germline CDR1 and CDR2: WNHNN and SYGVQD (reference sequence). CDR3 sequence reads: CASSGTPRPNQPQHF. The CDR3 DNA reads TGCGCCAGCAGTGGGACCCCTAGGCCCAATCAGCCCCAGCATTTT.

This chain links TRBV5-1 with TRBJ2-1; 8 bases map to TRBD1. Per germline, CDR1 SGHRS and CDR2 YFSETQ. V lost 1 base to trimming and J lost 12 bases; unmatched junction nucleotides: 6. The CDR3 consists of 13 residues. This CDR3 is CASSLSDRAVQFF. In DNA form, the CDR3 reads TGCGCCAGCAGCTTGTCGGACAGGGCAGTGCAGTTCTTC.

The chain couples TRBV7-9 to TRBJ2-5, with D tentatively TRBD2 (6 bases). CDR3 size: 16 residues. V was pared by 1 base and J by 5 bases, with 17 bases between. Germline V gene sequence: CDR1 SEHNR, CDR2 FQNEAQ (reference sequence). The CDR3 coding sequence is TGTGCCAGCAGCTTAGGGGGATGGGGGACTTTGGAGACCCAGTACTTC. Protein product: CASSLGGWGTLETQYF.

The V gene is TRBV19, the J gene TRBJ2-2, with 8 bases lining up with TRBD1. J lost 5 bases, V lost 10 bases, and 9 bases had no gene match. The CDR3 is 14 amino acids. Germline V lookup: CDR1 LNHDA, CDR2 SQIVND (reference sequence). The CDR3 sequence is CATLDRASTGELFF. In DNA, the CDR3 is TGTGCCACTCTGGACAGGGCTTCTACCGGGGAGCTGTTTTTT.

The chain joins TRBV29-1 to TRBJ1-1, with D perhaps TRBD1 (5 bases). V was pared by 7 bases and J by 4 bases, with 16 bases between. Per the germline V gene, CDR1 is SQVTM and CDR2 is ANQGSEA. The CDR3 spans 13 residues. DNA of the CDR3: TGCAGCGCCGAGGCGGGGGGTCGCACTGAAGCTTTCTTT. This gives the protein CSAEAGGRTEAFF.

The chain has TRBV6-1 and TRBJ1-5; 7 positions match TRBD1. Germline loops: CDR1 MNHNS, CDR2 SASEGT. The CDR3 contains 14 residues. The junction had 5 bases not matched to a gene; V was cut back by 2 bases and J by 7 bases. CDR3 sequence: CASSELGGQQPQHF. The CDR3 coding sequence is TGTGCCAGCAGTGAATTAGGGGGCCAGCAGCCCCAGCATTTT.

V and J are TRBV5-1 and TRBJ1-3; D remains unclear. Germline CDR1 and CDR2: SGHRS and YFSETQ. Trimming removed 0 bases from V and 8 bases from J, with 12 bases in between. CDR3 length equals 14 residues. CDR3 sequence: CASSLAGPADTIYF. Written as DNA, the CDR3 is TGCGCCAGCAGCTTGGCTGGGCCGGCGGACACCATATATTTT.

This sequence joins TRBV2 and TRBJ1-2; D may be TRBD1 (6 bases). Per the germline V gene, CDR1 is SNHLY and CDR2 is FYNNEI. The CDR3 spans 13 residues. V lost 7 bases and J lost 4, with 13 bases in between. This CDR3 reads CASTMRDTYGYTF. For the CDR3, the DNA is TGTGCCAGCACGATGAGGGACACCTATGGCTACACCTTC.

The chain has TRBV15 and TRBJ2-1; maybe TRBD2 (5 bases). Between the trimmed V and J ends, which lost 1 base and 13 bases, there was a span of 14 bases. The CDR3 has 13 residues. CDR1 is LNHNV, CDR2 YYDKDF, per germline (reference sequence). CDR3: CATSRVSGTTQFF. CDR3 nucleotides: TGTGCCACCAGCAGAGTAAGCGGTACTACCCAGTTCTTC.

V usage is TRBV5-6 and J usage is TRBJ1-1; D unresolved. Germline CDR1 reads SGHDT; CDR2 reads YYEEEE. Between the trimmed V and J ends, which lost 5 bases and 1 base, there was a span of 15 bases. The CDR3 has 15 amino acids. CDR3 region: CASSYSRRGNTEAFF. The CDR3 nucleotides read TGTGCCAGCAGTTACTCTCGACGGGGGAACACTGAAGCTTTCTTT.

J is TRBJ1-4 and V is TRBV4-2; D gene uncertain. The germline V gene encodes CDR1 LGHNA and CDR2 YNFKEQ. Trimming shortened V by 4 bases and J by 2 bases, and 11 bases separated the two germline ends. The CDR3 has 15 residues. The CDR3 region is CASSPRISTNEKLFF. CDR3 DNA: TGTGCCAGCAGCCCCCGGATATCGACTAATGAAAAACTGTTTTTT.

The V and J genes are TRBV5-6 and TRBJ1-2; D unresolved. The germline V gene has CDR1 SGHDT and CDR2 YYEEEE. V lost 2 bases to trimming and J lost 8 bases, with 13 bases between them. The CDR3 is 13 residues long. CDR3 sequence (DNA): TGTGCCAGCAGCTTCCCGGTGGGAGGGGGCTACACCTTC. Its protein product is CASSFPVGGGYTF.

The rearrangement links TRBV2 to TRBJ1-2; D remains unclear. The CDR3 consists of 13 residues. Germline V gene lookup returns CDR1 SNHLY and CDR2 FYNNEI. Here the CDR3 DNA reads TGTGCTTTAAGCCAGGACCTTAACTATGGCTACACCTTC. Amino acid sequence: CALSQDLNYGYTF.

By its share, this clone is medium-sized. The gene calls are TRBV18 and TRBJ1-2, with 10 bases identical to TRBD1. With 3 bases clipped from V and 9 bases from J, the junction kept 7 bases outside the gene matches. The CDR3 contains 14 residues. Per the germline V gene, CDR1 is KGHSH and CDR2 is LQKENI. This CDR3 is CASSPGQGLISYTF. The CDR3 coding sequence is TGTGCCAGCTCACCGGGACAGGGGCTTATTAGCTACACCTTC.

This clone was found a few times. The rearrangement links TRBV10-1 to TRBJ2-7; TRBD1 agrees at 8 bases. This CDR3 comprises 13 residues. Trimming took 3 bases from V and 8 from J; bases not matched to a gene: 6. The germline gives CDR1 WNHNN, CDR2 SYGVQD (reference sequence). CDR3 loop: CASSEQGVTKQYF. The CDR3 DNA sequence: TGCGCCAGCAGTGAACAGGGGGTAACGAAGCAGTACTTC.

This rearrangement joins TRBV9 to TRBJ1-3; a weak D match, TRBD1 (6 bases). Germline V gene sequence: CDR1 SGDLS, CDR2 YYNGEE. The length of the CDR3 is 16 residues. V gave up 0 bases and J gave up 3 bases, with 13 bases separating them. CDR3 protein: CASSVGLGGRGNTIYF. The DNA of the CDR3 is TGTGCCAGCAGCGTAGGTCTAGGGGGTCGTGGAAACACCATATATTTT.

The CDR3 DNA reads TGCGCCAGCAGCCAGGCCTACCGGGGCACCGCTGGCTACACCTTC. Its translation: CASSQAYRGTAGYTF. This rearrangement joins TRBV4-1 to TRBJ1-2; D might be TRBD1 (5 bases). Trimming shortened V by 3 bases and J by 7 bases, and 18 bases separated the two germline ends. The CDR3 is made up of 15 amino acids. Germline values: CDR1 MGHRA, CDR2 YSYEKL.

This chain connects TRBV5-4 to TRBJ1-1; D unclear. The CDR3 spans 16 residues. V lost 4 bases, J lost 0 bases, and 16 bases lay in between. CDR1 and CDR2 from the germline V gene are SGHNT and YYREEE (reference sequence). The CDR3 region has the DNA TGTGCCAGCAGCCCGGGCCACAAAAGCATGAACACTGAAGCTTTCTTT. Its translation is CASSPGHKSMNTEAFF.

J is TRBJ1-3 and V is TRBV30; D is unclear. CDR3 size: 13 residues. V was cut by 5 bases and J by 0 bases, with 8 bases left in between. Germline loops: CDR1 GTSNPN, CDR2 SVGIG (reference sequence). Here the CDR3 DNA reads TGTGCCTGGGGACGCCTCTCTGGAAACACCATATATTTT. This gives the protein CAWGRLSGNTIYF.

The chain is built from TRBV9 and TRBJ1-4; D remains ambiguous. Germline CDR1 and CDR2: SGDLS and YYNGEE. CDR3 length equals 15 residues. V lost 1 base to trimming and J lost 6 bases, with 13 bases between them. The CDR3 protein is CASSVSARRDEKLFF. CDR3 bases: TGTGCCAGCAGCGTATCGGCACGACGGGATGAAAAACTGTTTTTT.

This sequence joins TRBV5-1 and TRBJ2-7, with D perhaps TRBD1 (6 bases). Trimming left V 0 bases short and J 6 bases short, with 13 bases between. There are 14 residues in the CDR3. The germline gives CDR1 SGHRS, CDR2 YFSETQ. CDR3 in amino acids: CASSLGLGASEQYF. The CDR3 DNA reads TGCGCCAGCAGCTTGGGGTTGGGGGCAAGCGAGCAGTACTTC.

The chain employs TRBV7-2 and TRBJ1-1; TRBD1 agrees at 10 bases. Germline lookup yields CDR1 SGHTA and CDR2 FQGNSA. CDR3 length: 13 amino acids. The J segment lost 10 bases and the V segment lost 6 bases, leaving 8 bases of the junction unmatched. CDR3 nucleotide sequence: TGTGCCAGCAGGTATCCGGGACAGGGGCCAGCTTTCTTT. Its translation is CASRYPGQGPAFF.

This clone was found once. The gene calls are TRBV10-3 and TRBJ2-5; TRBD2 aligns across 15 bases. The V segment lost 11 bases and the J segment 5 bases; nucleotides outside the gene matches: 6. The germline V gene encodes CDR1 ENHRY and CDR2 SYGVKD. The length of the CDR3 is 14 residues. The DNA for the CDR3 is TGTGCCGCACGGACTAGCGGGGGGGCGGAGACCCAGTACTTC. Translation: CAARTSGGAETQYF.

The gene calls are TRBV6-5 and TRBJ1-5, with 7 bases identical to TRBD1. The ends lost 5 bases at V and 2 bases at J; junction bases unmatched: 6. The CDR3 sequence is 15 residues long. Germline CDR1 is MNHEY and CDR2 is SVGAGI. The CDR3 region has the DNA TGTGCCAGCAGTCCCCTAGACAGGGGCAATCAGCCCCAGCATTTT. The encoded protein is CASSPLDRGNQPQHF.

The chain is built from TRBV5-6 and TRBJ1-2, with D hard to call. CDR1 is SGHDT, CDR2 YYEEEE, per germline. Trimming took 8 bases from V and 4 from J, leaving 15 bases between them. The CDR3 is 13 amino acids. CDR3 protein: CASKNDEVYGYTF. The CDR3 coding sequence is TGTGCCAGTAAAAACGACGAGGTCTATGGCTACACCTTC.

This clone was detected only a few times. CDR3 nucleotides: TGTGCCATCAGCGGACCGGGACAGGCTGGAAACACCATATATTTT. This codes for CAISGPGQAGNTIYF. The gene calls are TRBV10-3 and TRBJ1-3; the match to TRBD1 covers 8 bases. V lost 6 bases and J lost 2; bases outside the gene matches: 6. Germline values: CDR1 ENHRY, CDR2 SYGVKD. The length of the CDR3 is 15 residues.

This chain uses TRBV5-1 with TRBJ1-4, with TRBD1 as a possible D gene (6 bases). V was pared by 1 base and J by 6 bases, with 10 bases between. The CDR3 totals 14 residues. CDR1 and CDR2 from the germline V gene are SGHRS and YFSETQ. CDR3 residues: CASSLTGTYEKLFF. The CDR3 DNA reads TGCGCCAGCAGCTTGACAGGGACGTATGAAAAACTGTTTTTT. Drawing the rest from reference TRBV5-1 and TRBJ1-4, the complete variable domain is KAGVTQTPRYLIKTRGQQVTLSCSPISGHRSVSWYQQTPGQGLQFLFEYFSETQRNKGNFPGRFSGRQFSNSRSEMNVSTLELGDSALYLCASSLTGTYEKLFFGSGTQLSVL.

The J gene is TRBJ1-1, the V gene TRBV6-6; 9 bases match TRBD1. Germline V CDR1 and CDR2: MNHNY, SVGAGI (reference sequence). V was pared by 6 bases and J by 4 bases, with 6 bases of the junction left unmatched. The CDR3 is 14 amino acids. CDR3 loop: CASRPGTGPTEAFF. CDR3 DNA sequence: TGTGCCAGCAGACCCGGGACAGGGCCCACTGAAGCTTTCTTT.

The chain couples TRBV19 to TRBJ1-1, with D possibly TRBD1 on 5 matching bases. The CDR3 spans 13 residues. Germline-derived CDR1 and CDR2 are LNHDA and SQIVND (reference sequence). V lost 8 bases, J lost 8 bases, and 18 bases lay in between. The chain's CDR3 is CASHRGIYAEAFF. CDR3 bases: TGTGCCAGTCATCGGGGCATTTACGCCGAAGCTTTCTTT.

The gene calls are TRBV12-2 and TRBJ2-7; TRBD1 was called by the table and not checked on the DNA. TRBV12-2 is classified as a pseudogene. This CDR3 comprises 14 residues. CDR3 residues: CASRLGGRGYEQYF. DNA for the CDR3: TGTGCAAGTCGCTTAGGTGGCAGGGGCTACGAGCAGTACTTC.